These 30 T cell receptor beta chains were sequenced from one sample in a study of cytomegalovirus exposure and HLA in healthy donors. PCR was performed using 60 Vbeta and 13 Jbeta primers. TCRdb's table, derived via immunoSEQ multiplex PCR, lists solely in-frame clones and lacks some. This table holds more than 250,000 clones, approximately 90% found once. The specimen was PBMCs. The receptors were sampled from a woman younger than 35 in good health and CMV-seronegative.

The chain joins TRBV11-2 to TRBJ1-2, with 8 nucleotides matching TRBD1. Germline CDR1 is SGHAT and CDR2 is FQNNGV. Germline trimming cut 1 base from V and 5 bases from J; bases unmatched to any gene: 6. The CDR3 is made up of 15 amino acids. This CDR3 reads CASSLATGGLYGYTF. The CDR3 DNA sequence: TGTGCCAGCAGCTTAGCCACAGGGGGTCTATATGGCTACACCTTC.

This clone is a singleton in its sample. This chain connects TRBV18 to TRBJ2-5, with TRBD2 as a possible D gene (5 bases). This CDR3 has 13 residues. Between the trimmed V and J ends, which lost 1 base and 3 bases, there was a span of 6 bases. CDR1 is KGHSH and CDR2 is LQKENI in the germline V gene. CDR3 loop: CASSPQREETQYF. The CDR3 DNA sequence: TGTGCCAGCTCACCACAGAGGGAAGAGACCCAGTACTTC.

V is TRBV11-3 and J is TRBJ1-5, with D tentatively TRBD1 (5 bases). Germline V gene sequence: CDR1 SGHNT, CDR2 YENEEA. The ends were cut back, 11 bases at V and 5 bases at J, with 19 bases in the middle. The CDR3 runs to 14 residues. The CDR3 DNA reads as TGTGCCCTCCAAACCGGGGGGGAGGATCAGCCCCAGCATTTT. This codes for CALQTGGEDQPQHF.

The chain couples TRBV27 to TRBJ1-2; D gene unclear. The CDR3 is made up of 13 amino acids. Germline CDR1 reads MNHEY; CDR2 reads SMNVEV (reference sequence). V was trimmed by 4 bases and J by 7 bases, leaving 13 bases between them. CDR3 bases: TGTGCCAGCAGTTCCCTTCTTACGCGTGGCTACACCTTC. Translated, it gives CASSSLLTRGYTF.

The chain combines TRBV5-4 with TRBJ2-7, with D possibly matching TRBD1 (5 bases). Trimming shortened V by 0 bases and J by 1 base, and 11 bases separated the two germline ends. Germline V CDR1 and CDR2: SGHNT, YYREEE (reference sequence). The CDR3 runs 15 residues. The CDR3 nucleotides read TGTGCCAGCAGCTTGGATCAGGGTTCATCCTACGAGCAGTACTTC. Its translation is CASSLDQGSSYEQYF.

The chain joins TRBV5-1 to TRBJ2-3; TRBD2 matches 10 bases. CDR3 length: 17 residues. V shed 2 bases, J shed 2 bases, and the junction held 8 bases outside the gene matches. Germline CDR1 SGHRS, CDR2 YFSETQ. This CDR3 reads CASSLTHSGGVTDTQYF. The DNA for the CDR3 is TGCGCCAGCAGCTTAACTCACAGCGGGGGGGTCACAGATACGCAGTATTTT.

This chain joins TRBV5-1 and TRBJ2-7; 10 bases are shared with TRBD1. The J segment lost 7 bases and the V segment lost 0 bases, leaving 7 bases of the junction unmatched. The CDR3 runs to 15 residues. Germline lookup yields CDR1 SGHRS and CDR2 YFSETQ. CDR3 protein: CASSLGTGGEFEQYF. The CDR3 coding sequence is TGCGCCAGCAGCTTGGGGACAGGGGGGGAATTTGAGCAGTACTTC.

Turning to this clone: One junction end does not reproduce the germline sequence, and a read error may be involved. The CDR3: CSSSLPYSPYGYTF. Written as DNA, the CDR3 is TGTTCCAGCAGCCTCCCCTACAGTCCCTATGGCTACACCTTC. The chain carries TRBV7-9 and TRBJ1-2; D call uncertain. Germline lookup yields CDR1 SEHNR and CDR2 FQNEAQ (reference sequence). This CDR3 contains 14 residues.

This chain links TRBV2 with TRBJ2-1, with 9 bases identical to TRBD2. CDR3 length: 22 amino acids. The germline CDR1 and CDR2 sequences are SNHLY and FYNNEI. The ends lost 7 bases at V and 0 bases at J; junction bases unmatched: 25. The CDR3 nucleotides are TGTGCCAGCAAAGGTCCAAAAGCCTCTCCAGCGGGGGGTCCCAGCTCCTACAATGAGCAGTTCTTC. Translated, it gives CASKGPKASPAGGPSSYNEQFF.

Here the CDR3 DNA reads TGTGCCAGCAGCCTCCATGCCGGGGGACAAGAGACCCAGTACTTC. Residues: CASSLHAGGQETQYF. V gene TRBV7-9 combines with J gene TRBJ2-5, with D possibly matching TRBD2 (6 bases). Trimming removed 5 bases at V and 2 bases at J, with 15 bases between. Germline-derived CDR1 and CDR2 are SEHNR and FQNEAQ (reference sequence). The CDR3 consists of 15 residues.

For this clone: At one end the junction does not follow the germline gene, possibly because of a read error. The CDR3 is CSSSLDRGPGSPLHF. The CDR3 nucleotides read TGTTCCAGCAGCTTAGACAGGGGGCCTGGTTCACCCCTCCACTTT. The rearrangement links TRBV7-9 to TRBJ1-6, with TRBD1 matching 10 bases. This CDR3 has 15 residues. CDR1 is SEHNR, CDR2 FQNEAQ, per germline (reference sequence).

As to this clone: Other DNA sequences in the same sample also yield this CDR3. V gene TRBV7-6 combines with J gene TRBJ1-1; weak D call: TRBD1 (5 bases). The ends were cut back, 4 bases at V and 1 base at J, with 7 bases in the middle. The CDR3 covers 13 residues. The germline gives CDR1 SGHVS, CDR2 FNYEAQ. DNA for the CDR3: TGTGCCAGCAGCTCAACAGGGAACACTGAAGCTTTCTTT. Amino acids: CASSSTGNTEAFF.

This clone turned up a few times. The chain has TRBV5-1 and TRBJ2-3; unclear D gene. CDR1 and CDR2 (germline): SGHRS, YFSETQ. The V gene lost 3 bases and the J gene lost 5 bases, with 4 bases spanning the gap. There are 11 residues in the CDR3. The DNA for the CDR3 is TGCGCCAGCAGCTCGGGAGATACGCAGTATTTT. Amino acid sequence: CASSSGDTQYF.

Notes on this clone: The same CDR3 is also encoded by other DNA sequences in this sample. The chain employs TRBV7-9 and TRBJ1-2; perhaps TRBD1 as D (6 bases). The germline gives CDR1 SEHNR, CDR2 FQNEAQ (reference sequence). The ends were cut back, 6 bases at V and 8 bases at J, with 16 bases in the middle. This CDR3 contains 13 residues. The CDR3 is CASSPPGQWGYTF. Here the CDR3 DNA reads TGTGCCAGCAGTCCTCCAGGACAGTGGGGCTACACCTTC.

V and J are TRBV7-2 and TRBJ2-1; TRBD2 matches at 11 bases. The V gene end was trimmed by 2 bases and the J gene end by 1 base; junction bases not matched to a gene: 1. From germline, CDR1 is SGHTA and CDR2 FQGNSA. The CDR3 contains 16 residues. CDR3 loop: CASSLRTSGSYNEQFF. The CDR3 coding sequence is TGTGCCAGCAGCTTACGGACTAGCGGGTCCTACAATGAGCAGTTCTTC.

The CDR3 sequence: CASSQGRGPSYEQYF. In nucleotides, the CDR3 is TGTGCCAGCAGTCAGGGCAGGGGGCCCTCCTACGAGCAGTACTTC. The rearrangement links TRBV2 to TRBJ2-5; 8 positions agree with TRBD1. Gene TRBJ2-7 matches the end of the DNA better, so the J call may be wrong. From germline, CDR1 is SNHLY and CDR2 FYNNEI. The CDR3 has 15 residues.

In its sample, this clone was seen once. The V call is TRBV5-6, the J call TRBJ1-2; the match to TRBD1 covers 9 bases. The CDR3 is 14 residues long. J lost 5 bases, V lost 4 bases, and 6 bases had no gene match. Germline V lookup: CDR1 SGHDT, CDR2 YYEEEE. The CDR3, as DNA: TGTGCCAGCAGCCGGGACAGGGTAGGGTATGGCTACACCTTC. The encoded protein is CASSRDRVGYGYTF. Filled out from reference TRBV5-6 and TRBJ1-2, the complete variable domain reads DAGVTQSPTHLIKTRGQQVTLRCSPKSGHDTVSWYQQALGQGPQFIFQYYEEEERQRGNFPDRFSGHQFPNYSSELNVNALLLGDSALYLCASSRDRVGYGYTFGSGTRLTVV.

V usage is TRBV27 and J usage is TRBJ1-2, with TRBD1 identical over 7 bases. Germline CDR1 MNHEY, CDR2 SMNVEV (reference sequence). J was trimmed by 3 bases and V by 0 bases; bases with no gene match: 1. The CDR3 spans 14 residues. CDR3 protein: CASSLSQGDYGYTF. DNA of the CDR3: TGTGCCAGCAGTTTATCGCAGGGGGACTATGGCTACACCTTC.

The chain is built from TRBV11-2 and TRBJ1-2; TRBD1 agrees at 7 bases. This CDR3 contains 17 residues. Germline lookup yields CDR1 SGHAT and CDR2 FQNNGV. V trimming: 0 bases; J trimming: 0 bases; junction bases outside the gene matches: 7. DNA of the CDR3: TGTGCCAGCAGCTTAGATCTCCCCGGGACAGCTAACTATGGCTACACCTTC. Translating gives CASSLDLPGTANYGYTF.

The CDR3 bases are TGTGCCAGCAGCGTATCCTCTAGCGGGGGGGCCGTAGATACGCAGTATTTT. This translates into CASSVSSSGGAVDTQYF. The chain couples TRBV9 to TRBJ2-3; 12 nucleotides line up with TRBD2. Germline CDR1 and CDR2: SGDLS and YYNGEE. This CDR3 comprises 17 residues. V shed 1 base, J shed 5 bases, and the junction held 8 bases outside the gene matches.

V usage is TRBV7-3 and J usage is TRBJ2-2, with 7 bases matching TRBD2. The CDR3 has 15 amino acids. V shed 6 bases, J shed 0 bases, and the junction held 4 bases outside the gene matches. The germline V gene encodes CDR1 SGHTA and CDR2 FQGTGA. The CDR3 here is CASSRLAPNTGELFF. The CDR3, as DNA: TGTGCCAGCAGTAGACTAGCCCCGAACACCGGGGAGCTGTTTTTT.

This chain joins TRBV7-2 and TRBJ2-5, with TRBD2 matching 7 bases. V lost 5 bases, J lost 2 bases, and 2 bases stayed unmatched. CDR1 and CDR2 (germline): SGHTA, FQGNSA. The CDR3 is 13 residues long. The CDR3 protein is CASSGGGQETQYF. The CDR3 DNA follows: TGTGCCAGCAGCGGGGGGGGGCAAGAGACCCAGTACTTC.

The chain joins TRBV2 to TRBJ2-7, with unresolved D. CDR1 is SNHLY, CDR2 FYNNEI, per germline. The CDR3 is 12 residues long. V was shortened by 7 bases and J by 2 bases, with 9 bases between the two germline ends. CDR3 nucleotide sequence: TGTGCCAGCACAACCGGTGCCTACGAGCAGTACTTC. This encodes CASTTGAYEQYF.

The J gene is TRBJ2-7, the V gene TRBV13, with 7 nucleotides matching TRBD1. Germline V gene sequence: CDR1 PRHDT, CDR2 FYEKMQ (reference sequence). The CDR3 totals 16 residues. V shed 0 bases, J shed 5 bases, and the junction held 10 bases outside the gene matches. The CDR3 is CASSLGLRTGGHEQYF. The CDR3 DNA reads TGTGCCAGCAGCTTAGGCCTAAGGACAGGCGGCCACGAGCAGTACTTC. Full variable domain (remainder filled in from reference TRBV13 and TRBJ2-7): AAGVIQSPRHLIKEKRETATLKCYPIPRHDTVYWYQQGPGQDPQFLISFYEKMQSDKGSIPDRFSAQQFSDYHSELNMSSLELGDSALYFCASSLGLRTGGHEQYFGPGTRLTVT.

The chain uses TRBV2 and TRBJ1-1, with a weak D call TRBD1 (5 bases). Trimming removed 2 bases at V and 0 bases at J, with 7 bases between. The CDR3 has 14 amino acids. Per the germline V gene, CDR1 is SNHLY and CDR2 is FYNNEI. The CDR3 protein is CASSEWGVNTEAFF. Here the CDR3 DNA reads TGTGCCAGCAGTGAATGGGGGGTGAACACTGAAGCTTTCTTT. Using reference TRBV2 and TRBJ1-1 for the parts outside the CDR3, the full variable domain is EPEVTQTPSHQVTQMGQEVILRCVPISNHLYFYWYRQILGQKVEFLVSFYNNEISEKSEIFDDQFSVERPDGSNFTLKIRSTKLEDSAMYFCASSEWGVNTEAFFGQGTRLTVV.

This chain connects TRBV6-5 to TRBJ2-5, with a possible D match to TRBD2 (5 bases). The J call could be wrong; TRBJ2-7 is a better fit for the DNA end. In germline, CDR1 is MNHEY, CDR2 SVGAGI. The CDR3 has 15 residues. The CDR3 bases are TGTGCCAGCAGCCCCCGGTTTACAGCGGTATACGAGCAGTACTTC. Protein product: CASSPRFTAVYEQYF.

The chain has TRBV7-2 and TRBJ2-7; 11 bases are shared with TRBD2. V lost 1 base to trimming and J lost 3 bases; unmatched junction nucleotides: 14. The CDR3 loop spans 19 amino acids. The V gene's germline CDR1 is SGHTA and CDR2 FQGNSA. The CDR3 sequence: CASSLGGGLAGGNLYEQYF. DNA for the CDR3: TGTGCCAGCAGCTTAGGAGGAGGGCTAGCGGGGGGAAATCTCTACGAGCAGTACTTC.

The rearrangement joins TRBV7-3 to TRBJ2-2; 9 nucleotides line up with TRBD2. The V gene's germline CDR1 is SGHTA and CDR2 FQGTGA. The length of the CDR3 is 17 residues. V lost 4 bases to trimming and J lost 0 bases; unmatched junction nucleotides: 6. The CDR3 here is CASSSVSGGANTGELFF. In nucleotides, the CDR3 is TGTGCCAGCAGCTCTGTTAGCGGGGGAGCGAACACCGGGGAGCTGTTTTTT. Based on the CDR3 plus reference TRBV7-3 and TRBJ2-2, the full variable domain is GAGVSQTPSNKVTEKGKYVELRCDPISGHTALYWYRQSLGQGPEFLIYFQGTGAADDSGLPNDRFFAVRPEGSVSTLKIQRTERGDSAVYLCASSSVSGGANTGELFFGEGSRLTVL.

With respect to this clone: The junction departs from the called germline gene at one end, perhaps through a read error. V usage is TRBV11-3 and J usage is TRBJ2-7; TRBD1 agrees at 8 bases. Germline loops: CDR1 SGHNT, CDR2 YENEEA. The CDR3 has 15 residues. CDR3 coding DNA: TGTGCCAGCAGCTCCCACCGGGACAGGCCATGTTTGGCGGACTTC. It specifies CASSSHRDRPCLADF.

The CDR3 DNA is TGCGCCAGCAGCTTCTGGTCGGGGGGTTCCACAGATACGCAGTATTTT. Encoded protein: CASSFWSGGSTDTQYF. V usage is TRBV5-1 and J usage is TRBJ2-3; the match to TRBD2 covers 7 bases. Germline loops: CDR1 SGHRS, CDR2 YFSETQ. V gave up 2 bases and J gave up 2 bases; unmatched junction bases: 8. The CDR3 has 16 amino acids.